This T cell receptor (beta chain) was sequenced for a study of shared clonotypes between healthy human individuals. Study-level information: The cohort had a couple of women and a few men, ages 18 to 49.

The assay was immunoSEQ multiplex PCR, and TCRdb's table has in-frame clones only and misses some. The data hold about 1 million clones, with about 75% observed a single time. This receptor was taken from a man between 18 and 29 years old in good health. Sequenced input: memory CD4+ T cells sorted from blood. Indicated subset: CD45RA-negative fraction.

The CDR3 here is CASSSGLAASSYNEQFF. DNA of the CDR3: TGTGCCAGCAGCTCGGGACTAGCGGCGAGCTCCTACAATGAGCAGTTCTTC. The rearrangement uses TRBV5-4 and TRBJ2-1; 11 nucleotides agree with TRBD2. V lost 3 bases to trimming and J lost 0 bases; unmatched junction nucleotides: 5. Germline loops: CDR1 SGHNT, CDR2 YYREEE (reference sequence). The CDR3 spans 17 residues.